The 22 T cell receptor beta chains below were found in one sample sequenced in a study of T-cell reconstitution after alpha-beta-depleted transplantation in children. Preparation of the TCRbeta library involved a method that used unique molecular identifiers. TCRdb reprocessed the PCR reads via MiXCR and lists one record per CDR3 protein. The sample lists under 450,000 distinct CDR3 sequences; roughly 14% were seen once. The sequenced sample was PBMCs, obtained from the stem cell graft. The receptors were gathered from a human donor who donated a stem cell graft to a child with Fanconi anemia.

Ten or more counts support this clonotype. The rearrangement uses TRBV5-6 and TRBJ2-4, with 10 positions matching TRBD2. With V trimmed by 2 bases and J by 9 bases, 5 bases remained unmatched. Germline CDR1 is SGHDT and CDR2 is YYEEEE. The CDR3 loop spans 14 amino acids. CDR3 bases: TGTGCCAGCAGCTTAACTAGCGGGGATGGCATTCAGTACTTC. It codes for CASSLTSGDGIQYF.

This clonotype was picked up many times. The chain has TRBV18 and TRBJ1-4; the D is unclear. The V end was cut by 3 bases, the J end by 8 bases, with 10 bases between. Germline CDR1 is KGHSH and CDR2 is LQKENI. This CDR3 contains 13 residues. For the CDR3, the DNA is TGTGCCAGCTCACCTGGAATAGGAGAAAAACTGTTTTTT. Translated: CASSPGIGEKLFF. Using reference TRBV18 and TRBJ1-4 for the parts outside the CDR3, the full variable domain is NAGVMQNPRHLVRRRGQEARLRCSPMKGHSHVYWYRQLPEEGLKFMVYLQKENIIDESGMPKERFSAEFPKEGPSILRIQQVVRGDSAAYFCASSPGIGEKLFFGSGTQLSVL.

This rearrangement joins TRBV12-3 or TRBV12-4 to TRBJ1-1; D is uncertain. This CDR3 is built from 12 residues. Trimming removed 2 bases from V and 6 bases from J, with 7 bases in between. This chain's CDR3 is CASSLSIPEAFF. The CDR3 region has the DNA TGTGCCAGCAGTTTATCGATACCTGAAGCTTTCTTT.

This sequence joins TRBV14 and TRBJ2-1, with D unclear. The V gene lost 2 bases and the J gene lost 8 bases, with 13 bases spanning the gap. The CDR3 spans 14 residues. Germline-derived CDR1 and CDR2 are SGHDN and FVKESK. CDR3 sequence: CASSQYVTWDEQFF. Here the CDR3 DNA reads TGTGCCAGCAGCCAATATGTGACGTGGGATGAGCAGTTCTTC.

J is TRBJ2-5 and V is TRBV9; TRBD2 matches at 7 bases. Trimming removed 3 bases from V and 4 bases from J; junction bases left unmatched: 6. The CDR3 runs to 14 residues. In germline, CDR1 is SGDLS, CDR2 YYNGEE. CDR3 amino acids: CASSEVWGGETQYF. The CDR3 region has the DNA TGTGCCAGCAGCGAAGTATGGGGGGGAGAGACCCAGTACTTC.

The chain has TRBV12-3 or TRBV12-4 and TRBJ2-4; tentatively, D is TRBD1 (6 bases). The CDR3 runs 11 residues. Trimming cost V 4 bases and J 10 bases, with 8 bases left between them. The CDR3 loop reads CASSSQGIQYF. DNA for the CDR3: TGTGCCAGCAGTTCTCAGGGGATTCAGTACTTC.

Only a few counts were recorded for this clonotype. This chain links TRBV9 with TRBJ2-7; D is perhaps TRBD1 (6 bases). Between the trimmed V and J ends, which lost 0 bases and 2 bases, there was a span of 12 bases. Germline V lookup: CDR1 SGDLS, CDR2 YYNGEE. This CDR3 contains 15 residues. This chain's CDR3 is CASSVGNRAPYEQYF. CDR3 DNA: TGTGCCAGCAGCGTAGGGAACAGGGCGCCCTACGAGCAGTACTTC.

This clonotype showed up many times. J is TRBJ2-2 and V is TRBV24-1; D gene ambiguous. The CDR3 sequence is 13 residues long. With 4 bases removed from V and 7 bases from J, the gap between germline ends came to 9 bases. CDR1 is KGHDR and CDR2 is SFDVKD in the germline V gene. CDR3 protein: CATSDATHGELFF. The CDR3 DNA reads as TGTGCCACCAGTGACGCCACTCACGGGGAGCTGTTTTTT.

This clonotype was observed many times. Germline and junction disagree at one end, which may indicate a read error. This CDR3 is CASILGQNIYNEQFF. The CDR3 DNA reads as TGTGCCAGCATCTTGGGGCAGAACATCTACAATGAGCAGTTCTTC. The V call is TRBV5-5, the J call TRBJ2-1; D is perhaps TRBD1 (5 bases). Germline assignment: CDR1 SGHKS and CDR2 YYEKEE (reference sequence). The CDR3 spans 15 residues.

Many counts were recorded for this clonotype. The V gene is TRBV10-1, the J gene TRBJ2-2, with D perhaps matching TRBD1 (6 bases). CDR1 and CDR2 from the germline V gene are WNHNN and SYGVQD (reference sequence). Trimming pared 6 bases from V and 2 bases from J, leaving 13 bases between. This CDR3 has 15 amino acids. The CDR3 DNA reads TGCGCCAGCAGCTATCGGACAGAAAACACCGGGGAGCTGTTTTTT. It codes for CASSYRTENTGELFF.

There are a few counts of this clonotype. The genes are TRBV6-1 and TRBJ2-6, with TRBD1 matching over 7 bases. Per the germline V gene, CDR1 is MNHNS and CDR2 is SASEGT. There are 16 residues in the CDR3. V gave up 4 bases and J gave up 2 bases; unmatched junction bases: 5. CDR3 in DNA: TGTGCCAGCAGTGGCCGACAGGGAGCTGGGGCCAACGTCCTGACTTTC. Its protein product is CASSGRQGAGANVLTF.

As DNA, the CDR3 is TGTGCCATCAGCCGGACGGCTAGCACAGATACGCAGTATTTT. It is translated as CAISRTASTDTQYF. The chain has TRBV10-3 and TRBJ2-3, with unresolved D. V gave up 6 bases and J gave up 0 bases, with 10 bases separating them. In germline, CDR1 is ENHRY, CDR2 SYGVKD. The CDR3 totals 14 residues.

This clonotype was seen ten or more times. V is TRBV18 and J is TRBJ2-5; D might be TRBD2 (6 bases). Germline V gene data show CDR1 as KGHSH and CDR2 as LQKENI. This CDR3 is 14 amino acids long. With 6 bases removed from V and 3 bases from J, the gap between germline ends came to 14 bases. The DNA of the CDR3 is TGTGCCAGCTCCCACCGGGGACTCAAAGAGACCCAGTACTTC. Translating it yields CASSHRGLKETQYF.

The V call is TRBV27, the J call TRBJ2-2, with unresolved D. From germline, CDR1 is MNHEY and CDR2 SMNVEV (reference sequence). The CDR3 length is 16 residues. V was pared by 6 bases and J by 7 bases, with 21 bases between. CDR3 sequence (DNA): TGTGCCAGCAGAACCTACAGAGGTGTATTGTACGGGGAGCTGTTTTTT. It specifies CASRTYRGVLYGELFF.

The chain carries TRBV24-1 and TRBJ2-7; TRBD1 might be the D (6 bases). Germline CDR1 is KGHDR and CDR2 is SFDVKD. Trimming removed 5 bases at V and 2 bases at J, with 15 bases between. CDR3 length: 15 residues. The CDR3 here is CATSGGAGDAYEQYF. CDR3 nucleotides: TGTGCCACCAGTGGAGGCGCAGGGGATGCCTACGAGCAGTACTTC.

This clonotype was recorded many times. The chain links TRBV6-1 to TRBJ1-6; no definite D call. The ends were cut back, 5 bases at V and 6 bases at J, with 8 bases in the middle. This CDR3 is built from 13 residues. CDR1 and CDR2 from the germline V gene are MNHNS and SASEGT. In DNA, the CDR3 is TGTGCCAGCAGTCCACGGGCTAATTCACCCCTCCACTTT. This translates into CASSPRANSPLHF.

The CDR3 is CASSSLAGGGDEQFF. The CDR3, as DNA: TGTGCCAGCAGTTCGCTAGCGGGGGGGGGCGATGAGCAGTTCTTC. V and J are TRBV12-3 or TRBV12-4 and TRBJ2-1; 12 nucleotides line up with TRBD2. J lost 8 bases, V lost 4 bases, and 6 bases had no gene match. The CDR3 is 15 amino acids.

The chain carries TRBV6-2 or TRBV6-3 and TRBJ1-5; the match to TRBD1 covers 9 bases. In germline, CDR1 is MNHEY, CDR2 SVGEGT. J gave up 0 bases and V 7 bases, and 10 bases lay outside the gene matches. There are 17 residues in the CDR3. The CDR3 here is CASTPMTGGLSNQPQHF. CDR3 DNA: TGTGCCAGCACCCCTATGACAGGGGGTCTTAGCAATCAGCCCCAGCATTTT.

The V gene is TRBV7-2, the J gene TRBJ2-5; 9 bases match TRBD2. Germline assignment: CDR1 SGHTA and CDR2 FQGNSA. V lost 5 bases and J lost 9; bases outside the gene matches: 13. This CDR3 has 15 residues. CDR3 residues: CASSRGLARDGAQYF. CDR3 nucleotides: TGTGCCAGCAGCAGAGGACTAGCGCGGGACGGGGCCCAGTACTTC.

Written as DNA, the CDR3 is TGCGCCAGCAGCCTCTTACTGACTAGCGGGGGGCCCGGCGATACGCAGTATTTT. This codes for CASSLLLTSGGPGDTQYF. The gene calls are TRBV5-1 and TRBJ2-3; 13 bases line up with TRBD2. The length of the CDR3 is 18 residues. The J segment lost 6 bases and the V segment lost 4 bases, leaving 14 bases of the junction unmatched. Germline CDR1 is SGHRS and CDR2 is YFSETQ.

This clonotype was found many times. The chain carries TRBV2 and TRBJ1-4; no reliable D call. Germline loops: CDR1 SNHLY, CDR2 FYNNEI. V was trimmed by 3 bases and J by 3 bases, leaving 11 bases between them. The CDR3 runs 15 residues. CDR3 protein: CASSDIGNSNEKLFF. In DNA, the CDR3 is TGTGCCAGCAGTGATATAGGGAATTCTAATGAAAAACTGTTTTTT.

This clonotype has ten or more counts. The chain joins TRBV7-2 to TRBJ2-2, with unresolved D. Germline assignment: CDR1 SGHTA and CDR2 FQGNSA. V was trimmed by 0 bases and J by 5 bases, leaving 10 bases between them. There are 15 residues in the CDR3. The CDR3: CASSLALSGTGELFF. The CDR3 nucleotides are TGTGCCAGCAGCTTAGCGCTGTCAGGAACCGGGGAGCTGTTTTTT.